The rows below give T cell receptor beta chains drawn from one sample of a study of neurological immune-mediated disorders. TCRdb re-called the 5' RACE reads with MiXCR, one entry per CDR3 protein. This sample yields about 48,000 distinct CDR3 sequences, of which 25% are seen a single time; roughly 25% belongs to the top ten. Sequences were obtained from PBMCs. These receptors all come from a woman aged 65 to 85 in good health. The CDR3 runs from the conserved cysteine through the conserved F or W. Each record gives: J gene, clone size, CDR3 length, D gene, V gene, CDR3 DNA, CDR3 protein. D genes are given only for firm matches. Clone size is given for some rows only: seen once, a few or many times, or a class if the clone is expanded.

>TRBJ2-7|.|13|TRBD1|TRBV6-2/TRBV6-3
TGTGCCAGCAGTTGGACAGGCGCTTACGAGCAGTACTTC
CASSWTGAYEQYF
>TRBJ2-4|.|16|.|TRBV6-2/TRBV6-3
TGTGCCAGCAGTCCTAGGCCCCCCAGGGAGAAAAACATTCAGTACTTC
CASSPRPPREKNIQYF
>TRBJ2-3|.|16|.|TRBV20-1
TGCAGTGCGGGAGCTGGACTTAGAGGGACCCAAGATACGCAGTATTTT
CSAGAGLRGTQDTQYF
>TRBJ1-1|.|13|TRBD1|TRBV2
TGTGCCAGCAGTGTAGGACAGGCCACTGAAGCTTTCTTT
CASSVGQATEAFF
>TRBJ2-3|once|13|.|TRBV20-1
TGCAGTGCTAGTCTTGTAGCGACGAATACGAAGTATTTT
CSASLVATNTKYF
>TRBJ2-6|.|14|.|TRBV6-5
TGTGCCAGCAGCACAGGGTTTGGGGCCAACGTCCTGACTTTC
CASSTGFGANVLTF
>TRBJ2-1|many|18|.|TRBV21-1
TGTGCCAGCAGCAAAGCGGTAGGAACAGGGCGAGCCTACAATGAGCAGTTCTTC
CASSKAVGTGRAYNEQFF
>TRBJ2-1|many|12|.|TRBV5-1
TGCGCCAGCAGCTTGCAGTCCAATGAGCAGTTCTTC
CASSLQSNEQFF
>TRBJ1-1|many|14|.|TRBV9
TGTGCCAGCAGCGTAGGAAGTACGAACACTGAAGCTTTCTTT
CASSVGSTNTEAFF
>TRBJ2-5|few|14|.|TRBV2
TGTGCCAGCAGTGGGACCTCCGCGCCAGAGACCCAGTACTTC
CASSGTSAPETQYF
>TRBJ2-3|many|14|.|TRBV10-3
TGTGCCATCAGTGATACAGAATACACAGATACGCAGTATTTT
CAISDTEYTDTQYF
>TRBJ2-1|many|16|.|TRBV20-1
TGCAGTGCTAGAGAGGGGGGGACAGGCTCCTACAATGAGCAGTTCTTC
CSAREGGTGSYNEQFF
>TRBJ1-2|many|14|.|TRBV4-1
TGCGCCAGCAGCCAAGATCTTTACCTCGGGGGCTACACCTTC
CASSQDLYLGGYTF
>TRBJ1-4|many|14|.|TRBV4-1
TGCGCCAGCAGCCAAGGGGGCTTGGATGAAAAACTGTTTTTT
CASSQGGLDEKLFF
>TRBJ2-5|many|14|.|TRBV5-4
TGTGCCAGCAGCTTTATGGCAGCCCAAGAGACCCAGTACTTC
CASSFMAAQETQYF
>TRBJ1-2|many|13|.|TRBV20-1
TGCAGTGCTAGGCCTTCAGGGGTAGATGGCTACACCTTC
CSARPSGVDGYTF
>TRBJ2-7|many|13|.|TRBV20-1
TGCAGTGCTGGGACATCGGGGGACTACGAGCAGTACTTC
CSAGTSGDYEQYF
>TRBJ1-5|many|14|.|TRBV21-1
TGTGCCAGCAGCAATCTTCTGTCTTATCAGCCCCAGCATTTT
CASSNLLSYQPQHF
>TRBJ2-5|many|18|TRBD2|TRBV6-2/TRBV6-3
TGTGCCAGCAGTATCACTAGCGGGCGGAGGTCCTCCGTTGAGACCCAGTACTTC
CASSITSGRRSSVETQYF
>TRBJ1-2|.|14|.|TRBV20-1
TGCAGTTCTCCCCGTGGGGGAATCAACTATGGCTACACCTTC
CSSPRGGINYGYTF
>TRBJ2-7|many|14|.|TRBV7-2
TGTGCCAGCAGCTTGGCCCGGGCGGAAAACGAGCAGTACTTC
CASSLARAENEQYF
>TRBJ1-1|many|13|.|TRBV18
TGTGCCACCGAAAGTGGCGCGAACACTGAAGCTTTCTTT
CATESGANTEAFF
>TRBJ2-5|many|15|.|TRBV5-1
TGCGCCAGCAGCTTGTTTACGGGGGCCCAAGAGACCCAGTACTTC
CASSLFTGAQETQYF
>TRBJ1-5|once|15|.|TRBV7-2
TGTGCCAGCAGCTTAGGGAGTAATAGCAATCAGCCCCAGCATTTT
CASSLGSNSNQPQHF
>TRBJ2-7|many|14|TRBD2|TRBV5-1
TGCGCCAGCAGCTTCAGCGGGACCACCTACGAGCAGTACTTC
CASSFSGTTYEQYF
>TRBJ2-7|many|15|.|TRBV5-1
TGCGCCAGCCGCCTGGGGGGTTTCAGCTCCTACGAGCAGTACTTC
CASRLGGFSSYEQYF
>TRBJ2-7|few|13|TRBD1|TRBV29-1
TGCAGCGTAACAGGGGGCGTTCTATCCGAGCAGTACTTC
CSVTGGVLSEQYF
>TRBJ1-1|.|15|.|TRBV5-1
TGCGCCAGCAGCTTTAGAGAGGATTGGGGCACTGAAGCTTTCTTT
CASSFREDWGTEAFF
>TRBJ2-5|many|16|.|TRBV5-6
TGTGCCAGCAGCCTGCCCCGGGGGGCCGGCCAAGAGACCCAGTACTTC
CASSLPRGAGQETQYF
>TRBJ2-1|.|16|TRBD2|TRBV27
TGTGCCAGCAGTTTAGGCGGGGGTCCGCAATACAATGAGCAGTTCTTC
CASSLGGGPQYNEQFF
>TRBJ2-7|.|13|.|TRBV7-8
TGTGCCAGCAGCCCCGGAACAGCCTGGGAGCAGTACTTC
CASSPGTAWEQYF
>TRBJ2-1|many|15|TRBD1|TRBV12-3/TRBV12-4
TGTGCCAGCAGTCGCGACAGGGGTTGGAGCGATGAGCAGTTCTTC
CASSRDRGWSDEQFF